The clone carrying this T cell receptor beta chain was picked up a small number of times. The antigen is unknown. The data stem from a study of beta chain features in type 1 diabetes. Turning to the study itself: The patient and healthy donor groups were comparable for age, gender and cell yields. The study, taken as a whole, reports: Naive, central memory and Treg TCRB repertoires appeared more alike in patients than in healthy donors. Moderate but significant shortening of TCRB CDR3s was recorded in all four CD4+ subsets from Type 1 diabetes patients.

The investigators reverse transcribed all of the isolated RNA, so they sequenced expressed TCRB transcripts. Clones were read by immunoSEQ multiplex PCR, and TCRdb kept only the in-frame ones, dropping some. The sample contains roughly 150,000 clones, roughly 10% of which appear only once. The specimen was central memory CD4+ T cells from blood. The receptor was isolated from a woman between 25 and 40 years old with type 1 diabetes.

CDR3: CASSSQGNNGYTF. The CDR3 DNA follows: TGTGCCAGCAGTTCCCAGGGAAATAATGGCTACACCTTC. The V gene is TRBV27, the J gene TRBJ1-2; a possible D gene is TRBD1 (5 bases). The CDR3 consists of 13 residues. Germline V gene data show CDR1 as MNHEY and CDR2 as SMNVEV (reference sequence). V was trimmed by 4 bases and J by 6 bases, leaving 12 bases between them.